The T cell receptor beta chain under discussion was sequenced for a study of CD8 T cells in ankylosing spondylitis. Regarding the study as a whole: Some motif variants were previously reported in reactive arthritis synovial fluid and blood. Researchers reportedly found disease-linked clones significantly enriched in matched ankylosing spondylitis synovial fluid.

This clonotype is large (0.1 to 1%). Its antigen remains unidentified. The V end lost 11 bases, the J end lost 4 bases, and 15 bases lay between the germline ends. Germline V CDR1 and CDR2: ENHRY, SYGVKD. CDR3 size: 13 residues. Quantitative barcoded 5'-RACE was used to prepare TCR beta libraries. TCRdb re-called the 5' RACE reads through MiXCR, storing one row per CDR3 protein. Among some 290,000 distinct CDR3 sequences listed, over 15% were seen once. The chain joins TRBV10-3 to TRBJ2-1; D tentatively reads TRBD1 or TRBD2 (5 bases each). The sequencing sample was made of blood, either unsorted or a sorted T cell fraction (not recorded which). The source of this sequence is a male donor with ankylosing spondylitis or in good health (not recorded which). The CDR3 sequence is CASRDHSYNEQFF. As DNA, the CDR3 is TGTGCCTCCCGGGACCATAGTTACAATGAGCAGTTCTTC.